This T cell receptor beta chain was obtained from a study of blood T cell repertoires in COVID-19. Source study methods: Quantification of nucleated cells was approximated via reference gene primer amplification. Data came from immunoSEQ multiplex PCR; TCRdb stores just in-frame clones and leaves some out. V, J and clone size were drawn from that table, and D and trimming were deduced from the DNA. The sample contains some 120,000 clones, approximately 91% of which appear only once. This clonotype was obtained from a woman aged 80 or over with acute or convalescent COVID-19. The source material was peripheral blood.

CDR3 nucleotide sequence: TGCGCCAGCAGCTTAGGACTTACTGGAGAGACCCAGTACTTC. As protein: CASSLGLTGETQYF. The chain recombines TRBV5-1 with TRBJ2-5, with a possible D match to TRBD2 (5 bases). With 2 bases removed from V and 4 bases from J, the gap between germline ends came to 12 bases. The CDR3 has 14 amino acids. Germline V lookup: CDR1 SGHRS, CDR2 YFSETQ.